The 29 T cell receptor beta chains given below trace back to one sample, sequenced in a study of post-analysis software for immune sequencing data. Whole-study results and caveats: Controls had lower frequencies than patients of about five TRBV segments, which included TRBV5-6, TRBV5-1 and TRBV20-1.

Their target antigens are unknown. Carried by the TCR beta cDNA libraries were unique molecular identifiers. TCRdb fed the PCR reads into MiXCR, producing one record per CDR3 protein. The table lists about 760,000 distinct CDR3 sequences, roughly 30% of them singletons. What was sequenced was blood. The receptor set was obtained from a girl between 10 and 17 years old with multiple sclerosis.

The chain couples TRBV7-2 to TRBJ2-7; D possibly corresponds to TRBD2 (6 bases). Trimming removed 3 bases at V and 2 bases at J, with 17 bases between. The CDR3 runs to 16 residues. Germline V gene data show CDR1 as SGHTA and CDR2 as FQGNSA. CDR3 DNA: TGTGCCAGCAGCTTTTATTTTACGCGGAGGGCCTACGAGCAGTACTTC. Amino acid sequence: CASSFYFTRRAYEQYF.

This rearrangement joins TRBV15 to TRBJ2-6; D is ambiguous. The CDR3 consists of 14 residues. The germline gives CDR1 LNHNV, CDR2 YYDKDF (reference sequence). V was shortened by 1 base and J by 4 bases, with 5 bases between the two germline ends. The chain's CDR3 is CATSRVPGANVLTF. CDR3 nucleotide sequence: TGTGCCACCAGCAGAGTGCCCGGGGCCAACGTCCTGACTTTC.

In this sample, this clonotype turned up many times. The V and J genes are TRBV29-1 and TRBJ2-5; the match to TRBD2 covers 10 bases. The CDR3 is 14 residues long. J lost 4 bases, V lost 5 bases, and 7 bases had no gene match. In germline, CDR1 is SQVTM, CDR2 ANQGSEA. In DNA, the CDR3 is TGCAGCGTTCAACTAGCGGGATGGGTAGAGACCCAGTACTTC. Amino acids: CSVQLAGWVETQYF.

The chain is built from TRBV5-5 and TRBJ2-7, with TRBD2 matching over 14 bases. The V gene's germline CDR1 is SGHKS and CDR2 YYEKEE (reference sequence). The CDR3 covers 18 residues. J lost 1 base, V lost 6 bases, and 12 bases had no gene match. Written as DNA, the CDR3 is TGTGCCAGCACCGACCTGACTAGCGGGAGGGCGATTTCCTACGAGCAGTACTTC. Translating it yields CASTDLTSGRAISYEQYF.

The chain couples TRBV10-3 to TRBJ1-2, with a tentative D call TRBD1 (5 bases). The V gene's germline CDR1 is ENHRY and CDR2 SYGVKD. The CDR3 totals 12 residues. V was shortened by 5 bases and J by 6 bases, with 10 bases between the two germline ends. The chain's CDR3 is CAISKGEDGYTF. The CDR3 nucleotides are TGTGCCATCAGTAAAGGGGAGGATGGCTACACCTTC.

The chain employs TRBV7-9 and TRBJ2-4; TRBD1 might be the D (6 bases). The CDR3 is 14 residues long. Trimming shortened V by 1 base and J by 8 bases, and 12 bases separated the two germline ends. CDR1 is SEHNR, CDR2 FQNEAQ, per germline (reference sequence). Written as DNA, the CDR3 is TGTGCCAGCAGCTTAGGGCAGAAGGGGGACATTCAGTACTTC. It codes for CASSLGQKGDIQYF.

This clonotype was counted only a few times. V usage is TRBV4-2 and J usage is TRBJ2-3; 8 positions agree with TRBD2. Germline V gene sequence: CDR1 LGHNA, CDR2 YNFKEQ. The CDR3 totals 17 residues. J gave up 2 bases and V 0 bases, and 7 bases lay outside the gene matches. The CDR3 is CASSQETSGGNTDTQYF. The DNA for the CDR3 is TGTGCCAGCAGCCAAGAGACAAGCGGGGGTAACACAGATACGCAGTATTTT.

The chain couples TRBV25-1 to TRBJ1-3, with D unclear. CDR1 is MGHDK, CDR2 SYGVNS, per germline. The CDR3 loop spans 12 amino acids. Deletions cut 4 bases from V and 3 bases from J, with 4 bases between. The CDR3 spells CASSVNGNTIYF. CDR3 DNA sequence: TGTGCCAGCAGTGTTAATGGAAACACCATATATTTT.

The chain links TRBV7-6 to TRBJ2-1; 7 bases align to TRBD2. The V and J ends lost 1 base and 9 bases, in that order; junction bases with no gene match: 9. Looked up from germline, CDR1 is SGHVS and CDR2 is FNYEAQ. CDR3 length: 15 amino acids. CDR3 loop: CASSLGMAGVTEQFF. For the CDR3, the DNA is TGTGCCAGCAGCTTAGGGATGGCGGGAGTTACTGAGCAGTTCTTC.

The V and J genes are TRBV28 and TRBJ1-2, with D hard to call. V was pared by 1 base and J by 5 bases, with 14 bases between. The CDR3 consists of 15 residues. Germline V gene data show CDR1 as MDHEN and CDR2 as SYDVKM. The CDR3 DNA reads TGTGCCAGCAGTTTATTCGGTTCTCGGCATTATGGCTACACCTTC. Protein sequence: CASSLFGSRHYGYTF.

The chain couples TRBV5-1 to TRBJ2-7, with D perhaps matching TRBD1 (5 bases). Germline V CDR1 and CDR2: SGHRS, YFSETQ. The CDR3 loop spans 14 amino acids. V gave up 0 bases and J gave up 2 bases, with 9 bases separating them. DNA of the CDR3: TGCGCCAGCAGCTTGGACCCAGGGACCTACGAGCAGTACTTC. Its translation: CASSLDPGTYEQYF.

This clonotype has a handful of counts. The chain recombines TRBV25-1 with TRBJ2-3; D is tentatively TRBD1 or TRBD2 (5 bases each). With 8 bases removed from V and 4 bases from J, the gap between germline ends came to 13 bases. Germline CDR1 reads MGHDK; CDR2 reads SYGVNS. The CDR3 totals 13 residues. In DNA, the CDR3 is TGTGCCAGCGGCCGGGGCCTTTCAGATACGCAGTATTTT. It codes for CASGRGLSDTQYF. Full variable domain (rest looked up from reference TRBV25-1 and TRBJ2-3): EADIYQTPRYLVIGTGKKITLECSQTMGHDKMYWYQQDPGMELHLIHYSYGVNSTEKGDLSSESTVSRIRTEHFPLTLESARPSHTSQYLCASGRGLSDTQYFGPGTRLTVL.

The rearrangement uses TRBV5-1 and TRBJ2-5, with TRBD1 as a possible D gene (5 bases). Germline lookup yields CDR1 SGHRS and CDR2 YFSETQ. The germline V and J ends were trimmed by 0 bases and 2 bases, with 20 bases remaining between them. The CDR3 is made up of 18 amino acids. This CDR3 reads CASSLAFVGRAPQETQYF. The CDR3, as DNA: TGCGCCAGCAGCTTGGCCTTTGTTGGCAGGGCCCCACAAGAGACCCAGTACTTC.

This clonotype was recorded once. This chain connects TRBV20-1 to TRBJ2-1; a weak D match, TRBD2 (6 bases). The CDR3 consists of 17 residues. V was shortened by 2 bases and J by 4 bases, with 21 bases between the two germline ends. Germline CDR1 DFQATT, CDR2 SNEGSKA (reference sequence). In DNA form, the CDR3 reads TGCAGTGCTAGACAGCCAACCGGGACTCTCCTTTACAATGAGCAGTTCTTC. Its translation is CSARQPTGTLLYNEQFF.

The rearrangement uses TRBV6-1 and TRBJ1-1; D is uncertain. The V end lost 2 bases, the J end lost 11 bases, and 12 bases lay between the germline ends. The CDR3 contains 12 residues. In germline, CDR1 is MNHNS, CDR2 SASEGT. The DNA for the CDR3 is TGTGCCAGCAGTGAATTCTCTTCTTGGGCTTTCTTT. Translating gives CASSEFSSWAFF.

The table lists this clonotype with a few counts. V usage is TRBV29-1 and J usage is TRBJ2-7; D might be TRBD2 (5 bases). Trimming pared 7 bases from V and 0 bases from J, leaving 13 bases between. The V gene's germline CDR1 is SQVTM and CDR2 ANQGSEA. The CDR3 has 13 residues. The DNA for the CDR3 is TGCAGCGCCGTGGGAGACAACTCCTACGAGCAGTACTTC. It translates to CSAVGDNSYEQYF.

This clonotype was counted between two and nine times. The chain employs TRBV5-1 and TRBJ2-7; D is uncertain. Germline loops: CDR1 SGHRS, CDR2 YFSETQ. The CDR3 has 12 residues. V dropped 3 bases and J dropped 4 bases, with 8 bases sitting between them. CDR3 sequence: CASSSREYEQYF. The DNA of the CDR3 is TGCGCCAGCAGCTCCAGAGAATACGAGCAGTACTTC.

The rearrangement uses TRBV3-1 and TRBJ1-5; D uncertain. Germline V gene data show CDR1 as LGHDT and CDR2 as YNNKEL (reference sequence). There are 20 residues in the CDR3. V lost 10 bases and J 3 bases, leaving 34 bases between the germline ends. The CDR3 region has the DNA TGTGCCAACCCCAGCCCCCAGCAGCAATTTGTGCTTAGGAACAATCAGCCCCAGCATTTT. Amino acid sequence: CANPSPQQQFVLRNNQPQHF. Complete variable domain (other parts from reference TRBV3-1 and TRBJ1-5): DTAVSQTPKYLVTQMGNDKSIKCEQNLGHDTMYWYKQDSKKFLKIMFSYNNKELIINETVPNRFSPKSPDKAHLNLHINSLELGDSAVYFCANPSPQQQFVLRNNQPQHFGDGTRLSIL.

This chain links TRBV7-2 with TRBJ2-5, with D maybe TRBD2 (5 bases). CDR1 is SGHTA and CDR2 is FQGNSA in the germline V gene. Between the trimmed V and J ends, which lost 5 bases and 4 bases, there was a span of 11 bases. The CDR3 has 13 amino acids. CDR3 nucleotide sequence: TGTGCCAGCAGCCCTAACGCGGGAGAGACCCAGTACTTC. It encodes CASSPNAGETQYF.

The V and J genes are TRBV7-2 and TRBJ2-3; 8 nucleotides align to TRBD2. Germline loops: CDR1 SGHTA, CDR2 FQGNSA. The CDR3 loop spans 17 amino acids. The J segment lost 2 bases and the V segment lost 5 bases, leaving 12 bases of the junction unmatched. The CDR3 DNA is TGTGCCAGCAGCCTCCCGGGACTAGTGGGGGACACAGATACGCAGTATTTT. It translates to CASSLPGLVGDTDTQYF.

The chain links TRBV19 to TRBJ1-5; no definite D call. This CDR3 region has 17 residues. Trimming took 1 base from V and 2 from J, leaving 15 bases between them. CDR1 is LNHDA and CDR2 is SQIVND in the germline V gene (reference sequence). CDR3 residues: CASSIAPRSVGNQPQHF. Written as DNA, the CDR3 is TGTGCCAGTAGTATAGCCCCCCGGTCGGTTGGCAATCAGCCCCAGCATTTT.

The chain employs TRBV11-2 and TRBJ2-3; 9 bases line up with TRBD1. V was clipped by 4 bases and J by 2 bases; unmatched bases: 4. The CDR3 covers 15 residues. Per the germline V gene, CDR1 is SGHAT and CDR2 is FQNNGV. The CDR3: CASSSTGGNTDTQYF. DNA for the CDR3: TGTGCCAGCAGCTCGACAGGGGGAAACACAGATACGCAGTATTTT.

This clonotype was picked up a small number of times. The rearrangement uses TRBV28 and TRBJ1-6; TRBD1 is a possible D gene (6 bases). The CDR3 sequence is 17 residues long. Germline values: CDR1 MDHEN, CDR2 SYDVKM. Trimming pared 6 bases from V and 0 bases from J, leaving 15 bases between. The CDR3 is CASSSDRRSSYNSPLHF. DNA of the CDR3: TGTGCCAGCAGCTCAGACAGGAGGAGCTCCTATAATTCACCCCTCCACTTT. Together with reference TRBV28 and TRBJ1-6, the CDR3 gives the full variable domain: DVKVTQSSRYLVKRTGEKVFLECVQDMDHENMFWYRQDPGLGLRLIYFSYDVKMKEKGDIPEGYSVSREKKERFSLILESASTNQTSMYLCASSSDRRSSYNSPLHFGNGTRLTVT.

A word on this clonotype: A much larger clone differs from this one at a single base, so this may be a read error. The final CDR3 position lacks the conserved phenylalanine or tryptophan, pointing to a likely read error. The V and J genes are TRBV6-5 and TRBJ2-7; weak D call: TRBD2 (5 bases). This CDR3 is 15 amino acids long. V was cut by 9 bases and J by 3 bases, with 21 bases left in between. Germline CDR1 and CDR2: MNHEY and SVGAGI. CDR3 sequence: CARQMRSSSYYEQYC. CDR3 in DNA: TGTGCCAGACAAATGCGGTCTAGCTCTTACTACGAGCAGTACTGC.

The sample holds a few counts of this clonotype. This rearrangement joins TRBV28 to TRBJ2-3; D unresolved. CDR1 and CDR2 (germline): MDHEN, SYDVKM. Trimming stripped 1 base from V and 4 bases from J, with 15 bases between. CDR3 length: 16 amino acids. As DNA, the CDR3 is TGTGCCAGCAGTTTATATGGCCGAGTGGGCGCAGATACGCAGTATTTT. Protein sequence: CASSLYGRVGADTQYF.

The J gene is TRBJ2-1, the V gene TRBV29-1, with D possibly being TRBD1 or TRBD2 (5 bases each). V was clipped by 7 bases and J by 4 bases, with 11 bases between them. The CDR3 runs 12 residues. Germline CDR1 and CDR2: SQVTM and ANQGSEA. CDR3 in DNA: TGCAGCGCCAGGGACCCATACAATGAGCAGTTCTTC. Encoded protein: CSARDPYNEQFF.

The chain joins TRBV5-1 to TRBJ2-5; 7 nucleotides line up with TRBD2. Germline CDR1 is SGHRS and CDR2 is YFSETQ. This CDR3 is 16 amino acids long. V trimming: 2 bases; J trimming: 0 bases; junction bases outside the gene matches: 7. CDR3 sequence reads: CASSFGGRGDQETQYF. The CDR3 coding sequence is TGCGCCAGCAGCTTCGGCGGGAGAGGAGACCAAGAGACCCAGTACTTC.

This clonotype was seen more than once but under ten times. The chain carries TRBV2 and TRBJ2-1; 9 nucleotides match TRBD1. The germline gives CDR1 SNHLY, CDR2 FYNNEI. The CDR3 loop spans 16 amino acids. After removal of 6 bases from V and 7 bases from J, the junction contained 13 bases not matched to a gene. The CDR3 sequence: CASRGGTGYAGNEQFF. The DNA of the CDR3 is TGTGCCAGCAGAGGGGGGACAGGGTACGCCGGGAATGAGCAGTTCTTC.

This sequence joins TRBV5-1 and TRBJ2-1; D not resolved. Deletions cut 2 bases from V and 2 bases from J, with 17 bases between. Germline CDR1 SGHRS, CDR2 YFSETQ. The CDR3 runs 17 residues. The DNA for the CDR3 is TGCGCCAGCAGCTTCCCGTCGCGGCTCGAGACCTACAATGAGCAGTTCTTC. Residues: CASSFPSRLETYNEQFF.